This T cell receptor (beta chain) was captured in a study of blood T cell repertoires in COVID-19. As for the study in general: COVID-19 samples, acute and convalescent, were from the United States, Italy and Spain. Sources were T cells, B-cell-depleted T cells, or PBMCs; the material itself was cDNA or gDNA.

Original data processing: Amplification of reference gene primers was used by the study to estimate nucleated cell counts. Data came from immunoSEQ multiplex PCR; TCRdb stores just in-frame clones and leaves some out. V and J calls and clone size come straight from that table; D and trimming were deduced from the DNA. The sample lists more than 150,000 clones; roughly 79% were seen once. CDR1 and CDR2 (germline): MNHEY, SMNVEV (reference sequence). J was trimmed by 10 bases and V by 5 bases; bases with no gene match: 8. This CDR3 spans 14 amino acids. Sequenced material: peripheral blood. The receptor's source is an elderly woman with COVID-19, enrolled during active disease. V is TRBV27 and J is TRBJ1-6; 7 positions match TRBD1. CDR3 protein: CASSRRGTRSPLHF. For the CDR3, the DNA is TGTGCCAGCAGTCGCAGGGGGACGAGGTCACCCCTCCACTTT.